This T cell receptor beta chain came from a study of shared clonotypes between healthy human individuals. A CD45RA+ naive subset and a CD45RA-negative memory subset were split from CD4+ cells. The input for sorted-subset replicate PCRs was about 210 ng DNA, 25,000 to 35,000 T cell genomes. Sequenced by immunoSEQ multiplex PCR; TCRdb stores in-frame clones only, minus some. The data contain under 2,500,000 clones, 90% to 96% of them singletons. Trimming stripped 0 bases from V and 5 bases from J, with 16 bases between. Germline CDR1 is SGHDN and CDR2 is FVKESK. CDR3 length equals 16 residues. The study's findings and limits: Naive CD4 clonotype sharing across several donors was approximately 5%. Donor clonotype sharing was expected to depend on sequencing depth.

This clone was observed a single time. The antigen remains undetermined. The sample was naive CD4+ T cells sorted from blood. Subset denoted: CD45RA+ positively selected. The chain recombines TRBV14 with TRBJ2-5; D may be TRBD1 (5 bases). The TCR originated in a young man in good health. In DNA form, the CDR3 reads TGTGCCAGCAGCCAAGAAGGGGCACACATCTTCGAGACCCAGTACTTC. The encoded protein is CASSQEGAHIFETQYF. Filled out from reference TRBV14 and TRBJ2-5, the complete variable domain reads EAGVTQFPSHSVIEKGQTVTLRCDPISGHDNLYWYRRVMGKEIKFLLHFVKESKQDESGMPNNRFLAERTGGTYSTLKVQPAELEDSGVYFCASSQEGAHIFETQYFGPGTRLLVL.